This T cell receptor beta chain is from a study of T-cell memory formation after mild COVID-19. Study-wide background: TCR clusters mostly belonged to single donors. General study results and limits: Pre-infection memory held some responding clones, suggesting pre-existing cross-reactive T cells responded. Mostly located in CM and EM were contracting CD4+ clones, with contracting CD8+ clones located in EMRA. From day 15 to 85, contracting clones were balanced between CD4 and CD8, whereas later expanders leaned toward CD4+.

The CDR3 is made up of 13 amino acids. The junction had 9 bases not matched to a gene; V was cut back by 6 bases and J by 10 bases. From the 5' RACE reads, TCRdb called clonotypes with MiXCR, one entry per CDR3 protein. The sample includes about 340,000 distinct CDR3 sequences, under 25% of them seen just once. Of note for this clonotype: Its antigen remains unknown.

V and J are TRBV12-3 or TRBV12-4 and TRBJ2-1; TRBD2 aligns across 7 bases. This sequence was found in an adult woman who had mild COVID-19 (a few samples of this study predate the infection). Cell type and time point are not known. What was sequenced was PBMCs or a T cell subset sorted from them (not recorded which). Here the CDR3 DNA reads TGTGCCAGCAGCAAAGAGCTCGGGGGGGAGCAGTTCTTC. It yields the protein CASSKELGGEQFF.